The TCR beta chain described here comes from a study of human T cells and chemical hapten exposure. Regarding the study as a whole: DPC sensitization produced no change in TCRs with frequency above 1 in 1000.

The CDR3 extends over 15 amino acids. Trimming cost V 1 base and J 1 base, with 10 bases left between them. CDR1 and CDR2 from the germline V gene are SGHRS and YFSETQ. Concerning this clonotype: Its antigen is unidentified.

MiXCR, run by TCRdb on the RACE reads, gives a single entry per CDR3 protein. The sample lists some 89,000 distinct CDR3 sequences, 25% to 35% occurring once. Time point given: patch test 3, about 24 weeks after DPC sensitization. As to treatment: therapeutic diphenylcyclopropenone sensitization with weekly scalp DPC. The clonotype comes from a middle-aged man with alopecia areata. Some clones in this sample may be carry-over from other donors' samples. V gene TRBV5-1 combines with J gene TRBJ2-3; D gene unclear. The source was whole blood, collected in connection with sensitization to the hapten diphenylcyclopropenone (DPC). The CDR3, as DNA: TGCGCCAGCAGCTTGTTTGGTGGCGGCACAGATACGCAGTATTTT. Translated: CASSLFGGGTDTQYF.